The clone carrying this T cell receptor (beta chain) was observed a few times. Its antigen is not identified. The CDR3 is 11 amino acids. V lost 10 bases and J 5 bases, leaving 12 bases between the germline ends. Per germline, CDR1 MNHNY and CDR2 SVGAGI (reference sequence). These data come from a study of T cell clones after liver transplantation. Study summary: TCRbeta sequencing after a pre-transplant mixed lymphocyte reaction identified graft-donor-reactive clones, later tracked in post-transplant blood. Pre-transplant mixed lymphocyte reactions yielded third-party-reactive TCRbeta sequences as comparators for graft-donor-reactive sequences. At least one year of complete immunosuppression withdrawal without enzymes over twice normal defined tolerance.

Study-wide points: Migration into the graft, not deletion, may explain lost graft donor-reactive T cells.

Libraries were prepared by immunoSEQ multiplex PCR; TCRdb keeps only in-frame clonotypes and omits some of them. The data hold roughly 100,000 clones, with about 80% observed a single time. The V gene is TRBV6-6, the J gene TRBJ2-7, with D unclear. Sequenced here: CD4+ T cells from blood, sampled roughly 50 months after liver transplant. The TCR sequence derives from a human patient who received a liver transplant. T cells may partly derive from the graft donor. The CDR3 protein is CATAVAHEQYF. Here the CDR3 DNA reads TGTGCCACCGCAGTAGCCCACGAGCAGTACTTC.